This record looks at one T cell receptor (beta chain) sequence and its context. The CDR3 has 15 residues. CDR1 is MNHEY and CDR2 is SVGEGT in the germline V gene. V was pared by 6 bases and J by 5 bases, with 13 bases of the junction left unmatched. This sample is part of a study of T cell repertoires in cytomegalovirus infection. TCRdb fed the reads into MiXCR, producing one record per CDR3 protein. The sample yields roughly 250,000 distinct CDR3 sequences, 22% seen once. The chain carries TRBV6-2 or TRBV6-3 and TRBJ2-7; 7 bases map to TRBD1. Sequencing was carried out using CD8+ T cells from PBMCs. The source of this sequence is a human donor in good health (CMV status not recorded). Some clones in this sample may be carry-over from other donors' samples. The CDR3 is CASSERTGRIHEQYF. The CDR3 DNA reads TGTGCCAGCAGCGAGCGGACAGGAAGAATCCACGAGCAGTACTTC.